This T cell receptor (beta chain) was obtained from a study of control samples from healthy donors and cancer patients. Here immunoSEQ multiplex PCR was the method, and the copy in TCRdb shows in-frame clones only, minus some. The data contain 400,000 to 450,000 clones, 90% of them seen just once; the ten biggest clones take up around 6.8%. There are 15 residues in the CDR3. V lost 5 bases and J lost 0; bases outside the gene matches: 5. CDR1 is SQVTM, CDR2 ANQGSEA, per germline. This clone has a single count. This TCR was sampled from a middle-aged man with head and neck cancer. The chain recombines TRBV29-1 with TRBJ2-1, with 9 nucleotides matching TRBD2. The sequencing input was PBMCs. The CDR3 bases are TGCAGCGTTCCAACGGGACTAGCCTCCTACAATGAGCAGTTCTTC. Translation: CSVPTGLASYNEQFF.